The 18 T cell receptor beta chains below come from one sample, sequenced in a study of identical twins. One entry per CDR3 protein results from TCRdb running MiXCR on the 5' RACE reads. The table records about 240,000 distinct CDR3 sequences, roughly a tenth of them present only once. The sample consisted of memory T cells sorted from blood. The receptors come from a man aged 45-60 years in good health.

This clonotype was recorded at least ten times. The chain joins TRBV5-1 to TRBJ2-3; 9 bases match TRBD1. Looked up from germline, CDR1 is SGHRS and CDR2 is YFSETQ. CDR3 size: 17 residues. J lost 5 bases, V lost 4 bases, and 14 bases had no gene match. The CDR3 region has the DNA TGCGCCAGCAGCCCCGAACCGGGACAGGGATGGGGAGATACGCAGTATTTT. This gives the protein CASSPEPGQGWGDTQYF.

The chain recombines TRBV27 with TRBJ2-3; 7 bases line up with TRBD1. V lost 6 bases to trimming and J lost 7 bases; unmatched junction nucleotides: 10. The germline gives CDR1 MNHEY, CDR2 SMNVEV (reference sequence). The CDR3 consists of 14 residues. CDR3 sequence reads: CASRKGTVRHTQYF. DNA of the CDR3: TGTGCCAGCAGGAAAGGGACAGTCCGCCATACGCAGTATTTT.

This clonotype appeared many times. The chain employs TRBV15 and TRBJ2-3; maybe TRBD2 (6 bases). From germline, CDR1 is LNHNV and CDR2 YYDKDF (reference sequence). Between the trimmed V and J ends, which lost 1 base and 2 bases, there was a span of 16 bases. The CDR3 is 17 amino acids. The CDR3 coding sequence is TGTGCCACCAGCAGAGTTCCGCGGCGGGGAAACACAGATACGCAGTATTTT. It codes for CATSRVPRRGNTDTQYF.

This clonotype was seen ten or more times. The chain is built from TRBV19 and TRBJ2-1; 9 bases map to TRBD1. The V and J ends lost 2 bases and 3 bases, in that order; junction bases with no gene match: 14. Germline loops: CDR1 LNHDA, CDR2 SQIVND (reference sequence). The CDR3 is 19 amino acids. In DNA, the CDR3 is TGTGCCAGTAGTATAATCGACAGGGGGAGACCAGATGTCTACAATGAGCAGTTCTTC. It yields the protein CASSIIDRGRPDVYNEQFF.

The sample holds many counts of this clonotype. The rearrangement links TRBV5-1 to TRBJ2-5; D possibly corresponds to TRBD2 (8 bases). Per germline, CDR1 SGHRS and CDR2 YFSETQ. Trimming cost V 4 bases and J 1 base, with 20 bases left between them. CDR3 size: 17 residues. The CDR3, as DNA: TGCGCCAGCAGCCCCCAGGGGGGTAGCGGGGTCCAAGAGACCCAGTACTTC. Translation gives CASSPQGGSGVQETQYF.

This clonotype was counted at least ten times. The chain combines TRBV5-8 with TRBJ2-5, with 11 bases identical to TRBD1. This CDR3 is 14 amino acids long. After removal of 5 bases from V and 0 bases from J, the junction contained 0 bases not matched to a gene. Germline values: CDR1 SGHTS, CDR2 YDEGEE. The CDR3 DNA follows: TGTGCCAGCAGGGACAGGGGGCACCAAGAGACCCAGTACTTC. Translated, it gives CASRDRGHQETQYF.

This clonotype was picked up a small number of times. The CDR3 region is CASSFPTVRGAKSNQPQHF. CDR3 DNA: TGTGCCAGCAGTTTCCCGACAGTAAGGGGGGCAAAAAGCAATCAGCCCCAGCATTTT. The V and J genes are TRBV27 and TRBJ1-5; tentative D call: TRBD1 (6 bases). V was pared by 3 bases and J by 1 base, with 22 bases between. Germline lookup yields CDR1 MNHEY and CDR2 SMNVEV (reference sequence). The CDR3 totals 19 residues.

This clonotype has a count of ten or more. The chain has TRBV10-3 and TRBJ2-5; no definite D call. Germline loops: CDR1 ENHRY, CDR2 SYGVKD. The V end was cut by 3 bases, the J end by 2 bases, with 13 bases between. The CDR3 loop spans 15 amino acids. The CDR3 is CAISDLGRAQETQYF. The CDR3 coding sequence is TGTGCCATCAGTGATTTGGGCAGAGCACAAGAGACCCAGTACTTC.

The table lists this clonotype with a few counts. The chain recombines TRBV29-1 with TRBJ1-1; 8 bases fit TRBD1. Germline assignment: CDR1 SQVTM and CDR2 ANQGSEA. The J segment lost 8 bases and the V segment lost 2 bases, leaving 10 bases of the junction unmatched. The CDR3 is 14 residues long. This chain's CDR3 is CSVERVDRGTEAFF. In DNA, the CDR3 is TGCAGCGTTGAAAGGGTTGACAGGGGTACCGAAGCTTTCTTT.

This clonotype has just a few counts. This may stem from a read error, because a much larger clone lies one nucleotide away. The chain combines TRBV27 with TRBJ2-7; 11 bases match TRBD2. V lost 5 bases to trimming and J lost 2 bases; unmatched junction nucleotides: 2. The CDR3 loop spans 14 amino acids. In germline, CDR1 is MNHEY, CDR2 SMNVEV (reference sequence). The CDR3 here is CASSNSGRAYEQYF. CDR3 nucleotides: TGTGCCAGCAGTAATAGCGGGAGGGCCTACGAGCAGTACTTC.

At least ten counts were recorded for this clonotype. The chain couples TRBV6-6 to TRBJ2-5; D call uncertain. In germline, CDR1 is MNHNY, CDR2 SVGAGI (reference sequence). The CDR3 totals 11 residues. Trimming cost V 3 bases and J 6 bases, with 5 bases left between them. The CDR3 bases are TGTGCCAGCAGTTATGGTCAGACCCAGTACTTC. This encodes CASSYGQTQYF.

In its sample, this clonotype was seen many times. The V and J genes are TRBV7-2 and TRBJ2-1, with D possibly matching TRBD1 (5 bases). In germline, CDR1 is SGHTA, CDR2 FQGNSA. The germline V and J ends were trimmed by 3 bases and 5 bases, with 11 bases remaining between them. This CDR3 contains 14 residues. CDR3 sequence reads: CASSLAGPHNEQFF. DNA of the CDR3: TGTGCCAGCAGCTTGGCAGGGCCCCACAATGAGCAGTTCTTC.

This clonotype was detected many times. The V call is TRBV6-1, the J call TRBJ2-3; 8 positions agree with TRBD1. In germline, CDR1 is MNHNS, CDR2 SASEGT. This CDR3 region has 17 residues. V was clipped by 4 bases and J by 1 base; unmatched bases: 10. This CDR3 is CASSAPTGALGTDTQYF. In nucleotides, the CDR3 is TGTGCCAGCAGTGCGCCGACAGGGGCCCTTGGCACAGATACGCAGTATTTT.

This clonotype appeared a few times. V usage is TRBV20-1 and J usage is TRBJ2-1; 9 nucleotides align to TRBD2. This CDR3 has 13 residues. The trim removed 5 bases at V and 4 bases at J, leaving 3 bases unmatched. Germline V gene lookup returns CDR1 DFQATT and CDR2 SNEGSKA (reference sequence). The CDR3 spells CSARGRAYNEQFF. Written as DNA, the CDR3 is TGCAGTGCTCGCGGGAGGGCTTACAATGAGCAGTTCTTC.

About this clonotype itself: A much more abundant neighbour one base away suggests this may be a read error. This chain uses TRBV3-1 with TRBJ1-5, with D possibly TRBD1 on 6 matching bases. The CDR3 spans 13 residues. Germline CDR1 is LGHDT and CDR2 is YNNKEL (reference sequence). Trimming left V 6 bases short and J 6 bases short, with 12 bases between. As DNA, the CDR3 is TGTGCCAGCAGACAGACACAGGGTCAGCCCCAGCATTTT. It translates to CASRQTQGQPQHF. The variable domain in full, with the rest retrieved from reference TRBV3-1 and TRBJ1-5, is DTAVSQTPKYLVTQMGNDKSIKCEQNLGHDTMYWYKQDSKKFLKIMFSYNNKELIINETVPNRFSPKSPDKAHLNLHINSLELGDSAVYFCASRQTQGQPQHFGDGTRLSIL.

This clonotype was seen a few times. V and J are TRBV29-1 and TRBJ1-2; tentatively, D is TRBD1 (5 bases). The CDR3 runs to 11 residues. The germline V gene has CDR1 SQVTM and CDR2 ANQGSEA. The germline V and J ends were trimmed by 8 bases and 4 bases, with 11 bases remaining between them. CDR3: CSFGTLYGYTF. As DNA, the CDR3 is TGCAGCTTCGGGACGCTCTATGGCTACACCTTC.

This clonotype occurred many times. The chain joins TRBV11-2 to TRBJ2-3; 7 bases map to TRBD2. Germline CDR1 and CDR2: SGHAT and FQNNGV. CDR3 length: 15 amino acids. V lost 1 base to trimming and J lost 4 bases; unmatched junction nucleotides: 5. For the CDR3, the DNA is TGTGCCAGCAGCTTAGGGGGGGGTGTATCAGATACGCAGTATTTT. Translated: CASSLGGGVSDTQYF.

In its sample, this clonotype was seen many times. The chain couples TRBV7-2 to TRBJ2-3; D gene ambiguous. Trimming stripped 3 bases from V and 4 bases from J, with 8 bases between. Germline loops: CDR1 SGHTA, CDR2 FQGNSA. The CDR3 is made up of 13 amino acids. CDR3 amino acids: CASSFSLADTQYF. CDR3 DNA sequence: TGTGCCAGCAGCTTTTCGCTTGCAGATACGCAGTATTTT.